These 24 T cell receptor beta chains were all obtained from the same sample, sequenced in a study of blood T cells in healthy people across ages. With a J-beta primer mix and a sample-barcoded 5' primer, a second PCR ran about 6 to 11 cycles. TCRdb ran MiXCR on the 5' RACE reads and lists one entry per CDR3 protein. Of hundreds of thousands of distinct CDR3 sequences detected, 45% to 60% appear once; the ten largest clones hold roughly 14%. The material sequenced was blood. Source of these receptors: a woman over 75 in good health.

This clonotype showed up just once. Germline and junction disagree at one end, which may indicate a read error. This sequence joins TRBV11-1 and TRBJ1-6; no firm D call. The CDR3 totals 17 residues. The germline V gene has CDR1 SGHAT and CDR2 FQDESV (reference sequence). CDR3 residues: CASSLDRWSSYNPPLHF. In DNA, the CDR3 is TGTGCCAGCAGCTTGGACCGCTGGAGCTCCTATAATCCACCCCTCCACTTT.

Worth noting for this clonotype: At one boundary the junction diverges from the germline segment, which might be a read error. The rearrangement joins TRBV5-1 to TRBJ2-2, with D perhaps matching TRBD2 (5 bases). CDR3 size: 15 residues. Germline CDR1 is SGHRS and CDR2 is YFSETQ. This CDR3 is CASSRFDLNTGELFF. The CDR3 region has the DNA TGCGCCAGCAGTCGTTTCGACTTGAACACCGGGGAGTTGTTTTTT.

Turning to this clonotype: A much larger clonotype is one base distant, so this may be a read error. J is TRBJ2-7 and V is TRBV20-1; D is uncertain. CDR3 length equals 14 residues. From germline, CDR1 is DFQATT and CDR2 SNEGSKA (reference sequence). In DNA form, the CDR3 reads TGCAATGCTAGAGATCAAAGGGATCCCTACGAGCAGTACTTC. Its protein is CNARDQRDPYEQYF.

This clonotype has more than one count but fewer than ten. A much larger clone differs from this one at a single base, so this may be a read error. The chain has TRBV5-1 and TRBJ2-5, with D unclear. This CDR3 contains 12 residues. The V end lost 4 bases, the J end lost 11 bases, and 15 bases lay between the germline ends. Looked up from germline, CDR1 is SGHRS and CDR2 is YFSETQ. Here the CDR3 reads CASSVQYNEQYF. In nucleotides, the CDR3 is TGCGCCAGCAGCGTACAATACAATGAGCAGTACTTC.

This clonotype was counted ten times or more. This chain joins TRBV9 and TRBJ2-6; 10 nucleotides agree with TRBD2. Germline values: CDR1 SGDLS, CDR2 YYNGEE. J was trimmed by 14 bases and V by 0 bases; bases with no gene match: 14. The CDR3 is 17 residues long. CDR3 sequence (DNA): TGTGCCAGCAGCGTAGAGGCCAGGGCTAGCGGGAGAATATTCCTGACTTTC. This translates into CASSVEARASGRIFLTF.

This clonotype was counted a single time. The chain has TRBV4-2 and TRBJ2-2; a possible D gene is TRBD2 (6 bases). CDR1 is LGHNA, CDR2 YNFKEQ, per germline. There are 12 residues in the CDR3. Trimming cost V 11 bases and J 5 bases, with 12 bases left between them. CDR3 sequence: CAGGASTGELFF. CDR3 DNA sequence: TGTGCCGGCGGGGCCTCTACCGGGGAGCTGTTTTTT.

The table lists this clonotype with many counts. The V gene is TRBV20-1, the J gene TRBJ2-7; TRBD1 aligns across 8 bases. The CDR3 contains 15 residues. J lost 1 base, V lost 4 bases, and 9 bases had no gene match. The germline V gene has CDR1 DFQATT and CDR2 SNEGSKA (reference sequence). The CDR3 loop is CSATPTGERSYEQYF. The CDR3 DNA reads TGCAGTGCTACTCCGACAGGGGAGAGGTCCTACGAGCAGTACTTC.

The chain couples TRBV20-1 to TRBJ2-1, with D uncertain. V lost 1 base and J lost 7, with 14 bases in between. The CDR3 extends over 14 amino acids. Germline V gene data show CDR1 as DFQATT and CDR2 as SNEGSKA (reference sequence). CDR3 sequence: CSARGPHLVNEQFF. Here the CDR3 DNA reads TGCAGTGCTAGAGGTCCACACTTGGTAAATGAGCAGTTCTTC.

A few counts support this clonotype. The chain links TRBV12-3 or TRBV12-4 to TRBJ2-1, with a weak D call TRBD2 (6 bases). V lost 7 bases and J lost 9, with 13 bases in between. The CDR3 is made up of 12 amino acids. The CDR3 bases are TGTGCCAGCAACGGTCACGGGGGTGAGCAGTTCTTC. Its translation is CASNGHGGEQFF.

This clonotype has at least ten counts. The V gene is TRBV29-1, the J gene TRBJ2-2; D may be TRBD1 or TRBD2 (6 bases each). V lost 5 bases to trimming and J lost 6 bases, with 16 bases between them. Germline-derived CDR1 and CDR2 are SQVTM and ANQGSEA. The CDR3 is 14 amino acids. The CDR3 region has the DNA TGCAGCGTTTCAAGGGGGAGGTATGCCGGGGAGCTGTTTTTT. Translation: CSVSRGRYAGELFF.

This clonotype has more than one count but fewer than ten. J is TRBJ2-3 and V is TRBV6-2 or TRBV6-3; 13 bases are shared with TRBD2. After removal of 6 bases from V and 5 bases from J, the junction contained 5 bases not matched to a gene. Germline CDR1 MNHEY, CDR2 SVGEGT. The CDR3 loop spans 15 amino acids. CDR3 protein: CASRAGLAGRDTQYF. DNA for the CDR3: TGTGCCAGCAGGGCGGGACTAGCGGGAAGAGATACGCAGTATTTT.

This clonotype was picked up a small number of times. The genes are TRBV29-1 and TRBJ1-4, with D possibly TRBD1 on 6 matching bases. The CDR3 spans 12 residues. CDR1 SQVTM and CDR2 ANQGSEA come from the germline V gene. V gave up 5 bases and J gave up 7 bases, with 11 bases separating them. The CDR3 sequence is CSVKTGTEKLFF. As DNA, the CDR3 is TGCAGCGTTAAGACAGGAACTGAAAAACTGTTTTTT. The entire variable domain, with the rest obtained from reference TRBV29-1 and TRBJ1-4, is as follows: SAVISQKPSRDICQRGTSLTIQCQVDSQVTMMFWYRQQPGQSLTLIATANQGSEATYESGFVIDKFPISRPNLTFSTLTVSNMSPEDSSIYLCSVKTGTEKLFFGSGTQLSVL.

This clonotype came up many times. The chain combines TRBV10-3 with TRBJ2-6; D ambiguous. The CDR3 is 15 residues long. Trimming left V 6 bases short and J 3 bases short, with 12 bases between. Germline V gene lookup returns CDR1 ENHRY and CDR2 SYGVKD. The CDR3: CAISNGAYGANVLTF. The CDR3 bases are TGTGCCATCAGCAACGGCGCCTATGGGGCCAACGTCCTGACTTTC.

The genes are TRBV30 and TRBJ2-1; D ambiguous. The CDR3 is 14 amino acids. CDR1 GTSNPN and CDR2 SVGIG come from the germline V gene (reference sequence). Trimming took 2 bases from V and 10 from J, leaving 18 bases between them. In DNA form, the CDR3 reads TGTGCCTGGAGTATGTCTAAACATAGTGGGGAGCAGTTCTTC. Protein: CAWSMSKHSGEQFF.

This clonotype was counted once. Since a much larger clone is just one base distant, this may be a read error. The chain employs TRBV5-1 and TRBJ2-7; the match to TRBD1 covers 7 bases. Germline CDR1 is SGHRS and CDR2 is YFSETQ. This CDR3 region has 14 residues. The CDR3 is CANSLHRGLYEQYF. The CDR3 DNA reads as TGCGCCAACAGCTTGCACAGGGGCCTTTACGAGCAGTACTTC.

The genes are TRBV6-6 and TRBJ2-1; the match to TRBD2 covers 7 bases. The V segment lost 4 bases and the J segment 0 bases; nucleotides outside the gene matches: 9. The germline CDR1 and CDR2 sequences are MNHNY and SVGAGI (reference sequence). The CDR3 sequence is 17 residues long. The CDR3 is CASSSPGLPSSYNEQFF. The CDR3 coding sequence is TGTGCCAGCAGTTCGCCGGGACTACCGAGCTCCTACAATGAGCAGTTCTTC.

CDR3 bases: TGTGCCATCAGTGCACCAGGGACAGAGACCCAGTACTTC. Translation: CAISAPGTETQYF. V usage is TRBV10-3 and J usage is TRBJ2-5; D tentatively reads TRBD1 or TRBD2 (5 bases each). This CDR3 spans 13 amino acids. V gave up 4 bases and J gave up 4 bases, with 10 bases separating them. CDR1 is ENHRY, CDR2 SYGVKD, per germline.

This clonotype was picked up many times. The V and J genes are TRBV29-1 and TRBJ2-6; weak D call: TRBD2 (5 bases). Germline values: CDR1 SQVTM, CDR2 ANQGSEA. Between the trimmed V and J ends, which lost 4 bases and 0 bases, there was a span of 10 bases. This CDR3 is 15 amino acids long. Here the CDR3 DNA reads TGCAGCGTTGGGACTGTTGACTCTGGGGCCAACGTCCTGACTTTC. As protein: CSVGTVDSGANVLTF. The full variable domain, with the rest looked up from reference TRBV29-1 and TRBJ2-6, is SAVISQKPSRDICQRGTSLTIQCQVDSQVTMMFWYRQQPGQSLTLIATANQGSEATYESGFVIDKFPISRPNLTFSTLTVSNMSPEDSSIYLCSVGTVDSGANVLTFGAGSRLTVL.

This clonotype showed up just a few times. The rearrangement uses TRBV25-1 and TRBJ2-2; D is unresolved. CDR3 length equals 14 residues. V gave up 2 bases and J gave up 8 bases, with 12 bases separating them. Germline V gene lookup returns CDR1 MGHDK and CDR2 SYGVNS. CDR3 protein: CASSEKGLRGELFF. The DNA for the CDR3 is TGTGCCAGCAGTGAAAAGGGATTGAGAGGGGAGCTGTTTTTT.

The genes are TRBV12-3 or TRBV12-4 and TRBJ2-7; the D is unclear. CDR3 length: 10 residues. V lost 3 bases, J lost 6 bases, and 3 bases lay in between. CDR3 DNA sequence: TGTGCCAGCAGTTTTCCCGAGCAGTACTTC. Translation: CASSFPEQYF.

This clonotype was recorded a few times. The chain carries TRBV12-3 or TRBV12-4 and TRBJ1-2; perhaps TRBD1 as D (5 bases). The CDR3 covers 15 residues. V was trimmed by 7 bases and J by 5 bases, leaving 20 bases between them. CDR3: CASIPGPSSGYGYTF. CDR3 sequence (DNA): TGTGCCAGCATCCCGGGACCCTCCTCAGGGTATGGCTACACCTTC.

The V and J genes are TRBV21-1 and TRBJ2-7; TRBD1 is taken as the D call from the table, unchecked against the DNA. TRBV21-1 is an annotated pseudogene. The CDR3 runs 16 residues. CDR3 sequence reads: CASSNSQRQGAYEQYF. CDR3 nucleotide sequence: TGTGCCAGCAGCAATTCTCAACGGCAGGGGGCCTACGAGCAGTACTTC.

As concerns this clonotype: Just one base apart from a much larger clone, this may be a read error. The chain combines TRBV29-1 with TRBJ2-1; TRBD1 aligns across 9 bases. The end of the DNA is better explained by TRBJ2-7, so the J call may be wrong. The CDR3 totals 14 residues. The germline gives CDR1 SQVTM, CDR2 ANQGSEA. CDR3 coding DNA: TGCAGCGTTGGGACAGGGGAGGGTTACAATGAGCAGTACTTC. Its translation: CSVGTGEGYNEQYF.

This clonotype was observed a few times. The V call is TRBV20-1, the J call TRBJ1-1, with D perhaps matching TRBD1 (6 bases). Germline-derived CDR1 and CDR2 are DFQATT and SNEGSKA (reference sequence). V was clipped by 6 bases and J by 1 base, with 18 bases between them. The CDR3 has 15 residues. The CDR3 DNA sequence: TGCAGTGCCCCAGCAGCTAGGGGGGGGAACACTGAAGCTTTCTTT. It codes for CSAPAARGGNTEAFF.